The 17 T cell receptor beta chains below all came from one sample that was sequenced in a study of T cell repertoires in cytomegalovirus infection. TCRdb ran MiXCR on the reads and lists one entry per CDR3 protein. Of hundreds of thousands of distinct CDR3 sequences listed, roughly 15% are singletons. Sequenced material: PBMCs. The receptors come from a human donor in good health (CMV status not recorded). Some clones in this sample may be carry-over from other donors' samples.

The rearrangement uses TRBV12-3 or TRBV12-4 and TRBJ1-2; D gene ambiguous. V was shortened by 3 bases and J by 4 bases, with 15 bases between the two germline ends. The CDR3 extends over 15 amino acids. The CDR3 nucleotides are TGTGCCAGCAGTTTCAGACCCCTCGGCGTCTATGGCTACACCTTC. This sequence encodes CASSFRPLGVYGYTF.

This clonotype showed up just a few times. As DNA, the CDR3 is TGCAGTGCTACCAAGCCAGGGGGACAAGAGACCCAGTACTTC. It encodes CSATKPGGQETQYF. This chain uses TRBV20-1 with TRBJ2-5, with 7 bases aligning to TRBD1. The J segment lost 2 bases and the V segment lost 4 bases, leaving 7 bases of the junction unmatched. The CDR3 extends over 14 amino acids. Germline CDR1 reads DFQATT; CDR2 reads SNEGSKA (reference sequence).

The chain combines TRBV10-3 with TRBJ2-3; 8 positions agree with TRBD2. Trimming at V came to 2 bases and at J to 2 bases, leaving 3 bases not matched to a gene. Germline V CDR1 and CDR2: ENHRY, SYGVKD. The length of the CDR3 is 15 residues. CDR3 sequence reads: CAISERGGTTDTQYF. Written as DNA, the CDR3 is TGTGCCATCAGTGAGCGGGGGGGCACCACAGATACGCAGTATTTT.

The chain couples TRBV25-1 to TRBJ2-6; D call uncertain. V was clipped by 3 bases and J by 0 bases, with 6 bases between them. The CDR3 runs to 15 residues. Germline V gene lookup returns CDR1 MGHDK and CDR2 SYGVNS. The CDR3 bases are TGTGCCAGCAGTGAGACGTCCTCTGGGGCCAACGTCCTGACTTTC. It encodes CASSETSSGANVLTF.

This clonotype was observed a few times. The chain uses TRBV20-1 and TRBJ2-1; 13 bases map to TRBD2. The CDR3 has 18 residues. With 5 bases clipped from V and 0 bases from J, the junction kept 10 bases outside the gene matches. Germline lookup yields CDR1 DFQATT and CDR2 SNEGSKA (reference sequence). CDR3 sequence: CSARGTSGTQSSYNEQFF. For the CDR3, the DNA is TGCAGTGCTCGCGGGACTAGCGGGACCCAGAGCTCCTACAATGAGCAGTTCTTC.

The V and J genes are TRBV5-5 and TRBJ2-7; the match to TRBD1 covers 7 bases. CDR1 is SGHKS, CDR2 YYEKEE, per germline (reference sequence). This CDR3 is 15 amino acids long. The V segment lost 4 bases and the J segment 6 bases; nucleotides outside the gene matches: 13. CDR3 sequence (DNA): TGTGCCAGCAGCATACAGACAGGGAAAAATGGCGAGCAGTACTTC. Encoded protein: CASSIQTGKNGEQYF. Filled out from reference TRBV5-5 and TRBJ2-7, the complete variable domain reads DAGVTQSPTHLIKTRGQQVTLRCSPISGHKSVSWYQQVLGQGPQFIFQYYEKEERGRGNFPDRFSARQFPNYSSELNVNALLLGDSALYLCASSIQTGKNGEQYFGPGTRLTVT.

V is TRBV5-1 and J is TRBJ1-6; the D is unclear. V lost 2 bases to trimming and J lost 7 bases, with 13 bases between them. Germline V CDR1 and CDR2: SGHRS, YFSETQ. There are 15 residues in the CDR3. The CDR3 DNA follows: TGCGCCAGCAGCTTCGGGGTAGTTTGGAATTCACCCCTCCACTTT. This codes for CASSFGVVWNSPLHF.

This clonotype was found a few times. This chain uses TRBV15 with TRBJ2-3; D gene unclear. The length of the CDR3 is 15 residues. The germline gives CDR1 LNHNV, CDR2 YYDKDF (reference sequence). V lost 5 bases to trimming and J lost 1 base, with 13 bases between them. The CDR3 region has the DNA TGTGCCACCAGCCGTCAGCGCTCGGGCACAGATACGCAGTATTTT. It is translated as CATSRQRSGTDTQYF.

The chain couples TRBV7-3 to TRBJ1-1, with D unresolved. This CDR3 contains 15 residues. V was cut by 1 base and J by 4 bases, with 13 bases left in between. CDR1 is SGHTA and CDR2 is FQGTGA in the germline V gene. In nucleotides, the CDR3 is TGTGCCAGCAGCTTAAAGGCCGGATCCGGCACTGAAGCTTTCTTT. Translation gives CASSLKAGSGTEAFF.

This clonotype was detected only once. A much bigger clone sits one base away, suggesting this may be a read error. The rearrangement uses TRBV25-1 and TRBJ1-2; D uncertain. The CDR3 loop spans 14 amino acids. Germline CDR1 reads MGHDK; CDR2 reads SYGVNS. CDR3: CASSERGRGLSYAF. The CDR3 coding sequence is TGTGCCAGCAGTGAGCGAGGTAGAGGTTTGAGCTACGCCTTC.

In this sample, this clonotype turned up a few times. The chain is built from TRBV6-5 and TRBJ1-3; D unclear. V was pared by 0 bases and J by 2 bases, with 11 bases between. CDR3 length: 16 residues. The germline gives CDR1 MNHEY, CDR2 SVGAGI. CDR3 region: CASSYSRTATGNTIYF. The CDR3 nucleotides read TGTGCCAGCAGTTACTCGAGGACCGCCACTGGAAACACCATATATTTT.

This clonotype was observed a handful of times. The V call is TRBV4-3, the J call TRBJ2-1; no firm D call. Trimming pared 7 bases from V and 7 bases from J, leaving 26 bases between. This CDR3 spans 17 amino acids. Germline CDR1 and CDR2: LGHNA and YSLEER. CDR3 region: CASTPGTGFGSLNEQFF. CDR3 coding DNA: TGCGCCAGCACCCCGGGTACGGGCTTCGGGTCTCTGAATGAGCAGTTCTTC.

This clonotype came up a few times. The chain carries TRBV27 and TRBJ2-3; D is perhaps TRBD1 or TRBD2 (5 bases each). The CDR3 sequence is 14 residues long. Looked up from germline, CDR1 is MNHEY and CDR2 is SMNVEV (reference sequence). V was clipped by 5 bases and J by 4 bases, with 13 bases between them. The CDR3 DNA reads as TGTGCCAGCAGTCATTCGGGACCGCCAGATACGCAGTATTTT. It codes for CASSHSGPPDTQYF.

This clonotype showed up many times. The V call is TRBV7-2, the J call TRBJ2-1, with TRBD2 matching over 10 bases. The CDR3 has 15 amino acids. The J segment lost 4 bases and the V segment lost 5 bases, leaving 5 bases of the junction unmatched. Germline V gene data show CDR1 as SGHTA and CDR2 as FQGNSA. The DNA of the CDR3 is TGTGCCAGCAGCCCTAGCGGGGGCGTATACAATGAGCAGTTCTTC. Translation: CASSPSGGVYNEQFF.

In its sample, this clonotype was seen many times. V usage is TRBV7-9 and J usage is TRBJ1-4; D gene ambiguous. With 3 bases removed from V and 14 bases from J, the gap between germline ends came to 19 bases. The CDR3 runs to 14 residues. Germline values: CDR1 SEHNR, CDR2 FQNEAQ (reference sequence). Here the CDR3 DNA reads TGTGCCAGCAGCTTTGGCCTAGACGCCCTAGGCCTGTTTTTT. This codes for CASSFGLDALGLFF.

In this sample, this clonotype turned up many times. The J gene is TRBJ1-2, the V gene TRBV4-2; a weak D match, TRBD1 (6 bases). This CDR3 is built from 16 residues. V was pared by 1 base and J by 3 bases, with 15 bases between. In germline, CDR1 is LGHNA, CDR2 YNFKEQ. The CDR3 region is CASSQAGGAVDYGYTF. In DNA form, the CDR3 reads TGTGCCAGCAGCCAAGCGGGGGGGGCAGTGGACTATGGCTACACCTTC.

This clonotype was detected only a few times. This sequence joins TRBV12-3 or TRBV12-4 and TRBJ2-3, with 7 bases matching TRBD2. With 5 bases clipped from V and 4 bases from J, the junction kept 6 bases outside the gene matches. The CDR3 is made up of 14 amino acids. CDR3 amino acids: CASSPRTRADTQYF. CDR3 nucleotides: TGTGCCAGCAGTCCTCGGACTAGGGCAGATACGCAGTATTTT.